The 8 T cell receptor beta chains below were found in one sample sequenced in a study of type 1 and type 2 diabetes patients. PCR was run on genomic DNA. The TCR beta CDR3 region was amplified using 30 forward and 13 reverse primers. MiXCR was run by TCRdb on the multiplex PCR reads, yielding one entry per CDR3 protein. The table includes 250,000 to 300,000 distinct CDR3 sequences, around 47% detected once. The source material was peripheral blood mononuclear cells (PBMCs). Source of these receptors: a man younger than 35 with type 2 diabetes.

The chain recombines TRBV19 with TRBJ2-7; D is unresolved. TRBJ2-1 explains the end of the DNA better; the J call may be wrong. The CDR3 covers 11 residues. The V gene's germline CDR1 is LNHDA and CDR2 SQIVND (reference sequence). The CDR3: CASSQAYEQFF. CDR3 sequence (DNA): TGTGCCAGTAGCCAGGCATATGAGCAGTTCTTC.

In DNA form, the CDR3 reads TGCAGCGCACTCGGGACAGTTTTCTATGGAAACACCATATATTTT. The encoded protein is CSALGTVFYGNTIYF. J is TRBJ1-3 and V is TRBV29-1; 7 positions agree with TRBD1. J was trimmed by 3 bases and V by 7 bases; bases with no gene match: 12. CDR1 is SQVTM, CDR2 ANQGSEA, per germline. This CDR3 is 15 amino acids long.

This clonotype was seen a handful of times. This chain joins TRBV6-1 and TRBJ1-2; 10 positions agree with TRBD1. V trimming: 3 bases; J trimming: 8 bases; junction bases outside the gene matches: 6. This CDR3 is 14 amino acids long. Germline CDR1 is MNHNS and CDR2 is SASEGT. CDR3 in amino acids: CASSDLDRGLGYTF. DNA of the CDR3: TGTGCCAGCAGTGACCTTGACAGGGGGCTCGGCTACACCTTC.

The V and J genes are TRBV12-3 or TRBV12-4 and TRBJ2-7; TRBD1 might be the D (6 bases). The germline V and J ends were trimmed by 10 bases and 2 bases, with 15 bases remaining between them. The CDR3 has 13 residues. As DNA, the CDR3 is TGTGCCATCACCCGGACAGATACCTACGAGCAGTACTTC. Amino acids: CAITRTDTYEQYF.

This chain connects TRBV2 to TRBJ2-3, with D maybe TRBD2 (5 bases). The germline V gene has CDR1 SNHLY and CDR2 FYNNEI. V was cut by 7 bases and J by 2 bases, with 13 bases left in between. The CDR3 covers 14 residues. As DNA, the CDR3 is TGTGCCAGCACCGTAGTACTAGTCACAGATACGCAGTATTTT. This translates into CASTVVLVTDTQYF.

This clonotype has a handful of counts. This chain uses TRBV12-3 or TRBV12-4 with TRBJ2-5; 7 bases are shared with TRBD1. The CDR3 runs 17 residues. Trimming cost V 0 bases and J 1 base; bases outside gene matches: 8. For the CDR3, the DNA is TGTGCCAGCAGTTTAGCGCAGAACAGGGGCCCCCAAGAGACCCAGTACTTC. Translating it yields CASSLAQNRGPQETQYF.

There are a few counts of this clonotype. CDR3 sequence (DNA): TGCGCCAGCAGTGAGTCAAGACAGGGGCCGGAAAAACTGTTTTTT. It specifies CASSESRQGPEKLFF. J is TRBJ1-4 and V is TRBV10-2; TRBD1 agrees at 8 bases. The CDR3 covers 15 residues. Trimming cost V 0 bases and J 8 bases; bases outside gene matches: 5. Germline loops: CDR1 WSHSY, CDR2 SAAADI.

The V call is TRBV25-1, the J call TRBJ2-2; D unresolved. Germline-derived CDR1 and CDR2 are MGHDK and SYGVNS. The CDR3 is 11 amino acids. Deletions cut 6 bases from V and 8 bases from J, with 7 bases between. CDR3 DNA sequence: TGTGCCAGCAGATCACGGGGGGAGCTGTTTTTT. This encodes CASRSRGELFF.